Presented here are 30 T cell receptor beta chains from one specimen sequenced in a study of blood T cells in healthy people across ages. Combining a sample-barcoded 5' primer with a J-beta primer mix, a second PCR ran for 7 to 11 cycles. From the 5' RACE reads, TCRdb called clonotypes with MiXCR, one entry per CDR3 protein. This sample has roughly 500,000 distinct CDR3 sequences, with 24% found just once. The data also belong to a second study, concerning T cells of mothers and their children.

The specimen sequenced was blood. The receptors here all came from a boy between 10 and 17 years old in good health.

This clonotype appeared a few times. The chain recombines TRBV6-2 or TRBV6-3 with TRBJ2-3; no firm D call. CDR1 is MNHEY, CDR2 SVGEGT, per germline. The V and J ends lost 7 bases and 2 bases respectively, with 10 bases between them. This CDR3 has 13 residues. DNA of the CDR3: TGTGCCAGCAACGATAGGGCCACAGATACGCAGTATTTT. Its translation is CASNDRATDTQYF.

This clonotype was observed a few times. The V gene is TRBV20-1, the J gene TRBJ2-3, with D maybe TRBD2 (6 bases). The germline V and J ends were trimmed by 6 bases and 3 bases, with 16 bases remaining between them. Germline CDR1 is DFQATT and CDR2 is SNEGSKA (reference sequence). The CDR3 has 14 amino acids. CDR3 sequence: CSAPLRSGTDTQYF. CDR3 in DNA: TGCAGTGCCCCGCTCCGTAGCGGAACAGATACGCAGTATTTT.

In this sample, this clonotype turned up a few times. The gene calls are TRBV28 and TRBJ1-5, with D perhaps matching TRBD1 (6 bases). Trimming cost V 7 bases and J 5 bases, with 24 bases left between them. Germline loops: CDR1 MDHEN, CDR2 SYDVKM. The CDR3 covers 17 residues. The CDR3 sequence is CASTTGQSSSGDQPQHF. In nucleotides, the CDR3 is TGTGCCAGCACGACAGGTCAAAGCAGCTCTGGGGATCAGCCCCAGCATTTT.

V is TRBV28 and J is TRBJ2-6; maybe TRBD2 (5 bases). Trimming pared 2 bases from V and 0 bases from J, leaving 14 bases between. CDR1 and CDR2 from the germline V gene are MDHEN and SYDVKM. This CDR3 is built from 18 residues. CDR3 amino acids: CASSLHWTGISGANVLTF. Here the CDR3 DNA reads TGTGCCAGCAGTTTACACTGGACGGGGATCTCTGGGGCCAACGTCCTGACTTTC.

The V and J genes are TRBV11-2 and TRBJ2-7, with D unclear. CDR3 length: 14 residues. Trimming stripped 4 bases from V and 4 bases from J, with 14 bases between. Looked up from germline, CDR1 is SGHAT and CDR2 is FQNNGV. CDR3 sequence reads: CASSSIVRLYEQYF. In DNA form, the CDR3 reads TGTGCCAGCAGCTCAATTGTTAGGTTATACGAGCAGTACTTC.

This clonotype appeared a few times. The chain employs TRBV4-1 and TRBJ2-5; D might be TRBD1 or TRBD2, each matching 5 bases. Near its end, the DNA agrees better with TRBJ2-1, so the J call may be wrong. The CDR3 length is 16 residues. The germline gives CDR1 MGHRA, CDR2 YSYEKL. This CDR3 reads CASSQGEWGMNNEQFF. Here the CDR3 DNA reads TGCGCCAGCAGCCAAGGGGAATGGGGGATGAACAATGAGCAGTTCTTC.

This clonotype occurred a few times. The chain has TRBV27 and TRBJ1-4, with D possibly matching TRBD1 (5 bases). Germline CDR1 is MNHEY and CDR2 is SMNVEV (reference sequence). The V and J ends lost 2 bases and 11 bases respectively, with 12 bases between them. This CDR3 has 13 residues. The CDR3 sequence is CASSLRDRRKLFF. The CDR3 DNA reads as TGTGCCAGCAGTTTACGTGACAGACGGAAACTGTTTTTT.

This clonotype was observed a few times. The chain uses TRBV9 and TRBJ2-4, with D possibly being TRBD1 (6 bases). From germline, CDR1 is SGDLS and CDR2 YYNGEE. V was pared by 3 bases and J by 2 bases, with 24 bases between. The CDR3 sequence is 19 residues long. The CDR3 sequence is CASSGPAINRELPKNIQYF. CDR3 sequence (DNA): TGTGCCAGCAGCGGACCCGCAATAAACAGGGAACTACCCAAAAACATTCAGTACTTC. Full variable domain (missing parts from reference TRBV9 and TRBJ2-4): DSGVTQTPKHLITATGQRVTLRCSPRSGDLSVYWYQQSLDQGLQFLIQYYNGEERAKGNILERFSAQQFPDLHSELNLSSLELGDSALYFCASSGPAINRELPKNIQYFGAGTRLSVL.

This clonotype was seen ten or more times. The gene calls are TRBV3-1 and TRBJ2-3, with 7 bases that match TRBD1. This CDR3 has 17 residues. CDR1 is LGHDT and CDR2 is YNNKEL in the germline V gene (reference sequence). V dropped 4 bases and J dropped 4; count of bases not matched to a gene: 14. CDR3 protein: CASSLTGDPPPPDTQYF. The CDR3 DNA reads TGTGCCAGCAGCCTTACAGGGGACCCCCCGCCCCCAGATACGCAGTATTTT.

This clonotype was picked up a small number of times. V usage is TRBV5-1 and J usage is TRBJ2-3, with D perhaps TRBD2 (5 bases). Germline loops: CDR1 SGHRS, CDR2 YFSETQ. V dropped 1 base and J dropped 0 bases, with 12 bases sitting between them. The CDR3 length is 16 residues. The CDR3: CASSLSGTPSTDTQYF. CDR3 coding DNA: TGCGCCAGCAGCTTGTCGGGAACCCCCAGCACAGATACGCAGTATTTT.

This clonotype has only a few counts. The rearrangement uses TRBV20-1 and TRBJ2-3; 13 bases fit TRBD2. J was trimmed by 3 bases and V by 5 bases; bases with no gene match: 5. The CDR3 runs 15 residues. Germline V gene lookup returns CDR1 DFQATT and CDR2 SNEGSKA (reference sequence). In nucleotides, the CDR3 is TGCAGTGCTCCACTAGCGGGGGGGCGAACAGATACGCAGTATTTT. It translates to CSAPLAGGRTDTQYF.

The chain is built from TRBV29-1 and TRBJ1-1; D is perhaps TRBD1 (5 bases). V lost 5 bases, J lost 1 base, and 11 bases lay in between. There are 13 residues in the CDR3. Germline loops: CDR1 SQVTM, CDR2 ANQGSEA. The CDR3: CSVRRAQNTEAFF. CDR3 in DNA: TGCAGCGTTCGCAGGGCCCAGAACACTGAAGCTTTCTTT. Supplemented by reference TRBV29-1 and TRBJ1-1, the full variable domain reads SAVISQKPSRDICQRGTSLTIQCQVDSQVTMMFWYRQQPGQSLTLIATANQGSEATYESGFVIDKFPISRPNLTFSTLTVSNMSPEDSSIYLCSVRRAQNTEAFFGQGTRLTVV.

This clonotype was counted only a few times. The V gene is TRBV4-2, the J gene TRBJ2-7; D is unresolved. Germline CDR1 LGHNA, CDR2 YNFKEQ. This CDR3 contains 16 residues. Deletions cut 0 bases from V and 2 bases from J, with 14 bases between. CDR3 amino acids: CASSQERLSGTYEQYF. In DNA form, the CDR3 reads TGTGCCAGCAGCCAAGAGCGCCTGAGTGGCACCTACGAGCAGTACTTC.

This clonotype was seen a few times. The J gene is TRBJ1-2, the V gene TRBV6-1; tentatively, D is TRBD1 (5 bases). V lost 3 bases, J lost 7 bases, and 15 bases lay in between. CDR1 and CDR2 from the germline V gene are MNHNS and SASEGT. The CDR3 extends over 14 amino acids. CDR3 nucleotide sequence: TGTGCCAGCAGTGACCTGACCCAGGGTAGTGGCTACACCTTC. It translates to CASSDLTQGSGYTF.

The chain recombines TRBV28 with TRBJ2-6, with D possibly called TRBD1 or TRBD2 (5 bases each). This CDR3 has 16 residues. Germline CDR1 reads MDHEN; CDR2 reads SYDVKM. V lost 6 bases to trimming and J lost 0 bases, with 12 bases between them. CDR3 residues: CASSGDPGSGANVLTF. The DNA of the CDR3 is TGTGCCAGCAGCGGGGACCCAGGCTCTGGGGCCAACGTCCTGACTTTC.

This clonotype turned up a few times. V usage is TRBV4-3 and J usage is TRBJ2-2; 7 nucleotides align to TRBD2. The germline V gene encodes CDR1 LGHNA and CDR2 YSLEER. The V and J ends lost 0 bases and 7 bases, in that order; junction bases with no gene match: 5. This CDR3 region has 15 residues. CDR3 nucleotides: TGCGCCAGCAGCCAAGACGGCGGGAGTAACGGGGAGCTGTTTTTT. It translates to CASSQDGGSNGELFF.

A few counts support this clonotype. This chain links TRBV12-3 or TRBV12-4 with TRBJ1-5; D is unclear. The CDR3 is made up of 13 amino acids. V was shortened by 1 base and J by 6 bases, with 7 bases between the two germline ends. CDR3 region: CASSLGGFQPQHF. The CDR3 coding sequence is TGTGCCAGCAGTTTAGGAGGGTTTCAGCCCCAGCATTTT.

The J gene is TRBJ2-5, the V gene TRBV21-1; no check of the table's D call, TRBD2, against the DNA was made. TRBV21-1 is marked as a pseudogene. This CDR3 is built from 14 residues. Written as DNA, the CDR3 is TGTGCCAGCAGCAAAGTGAGGACTAGCGGGACCCAGTACTTC. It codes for CASSKVRTSGTQYF.

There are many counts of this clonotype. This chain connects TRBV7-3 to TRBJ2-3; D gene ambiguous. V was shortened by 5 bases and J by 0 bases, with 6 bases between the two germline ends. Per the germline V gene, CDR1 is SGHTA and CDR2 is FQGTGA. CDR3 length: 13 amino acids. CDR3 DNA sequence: TGTGCCAGCAGCGGAGCTAGCACAGATACGCAGTATTTT. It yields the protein CASSGASTDTQYF.

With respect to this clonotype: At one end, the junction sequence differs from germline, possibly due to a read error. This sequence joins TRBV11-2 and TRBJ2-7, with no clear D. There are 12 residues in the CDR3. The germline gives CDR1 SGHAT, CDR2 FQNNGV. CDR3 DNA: TGTGCCAGCAGCGTAGAAAACTACGAGCAGTACTTC. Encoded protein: CASSVENYEQYF.

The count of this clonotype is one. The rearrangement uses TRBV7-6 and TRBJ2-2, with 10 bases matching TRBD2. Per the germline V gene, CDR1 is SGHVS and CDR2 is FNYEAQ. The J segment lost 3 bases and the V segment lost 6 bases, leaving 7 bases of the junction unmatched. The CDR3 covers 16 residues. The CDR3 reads CASSYTSGDYTGELFF. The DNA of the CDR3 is TGTGCCAGCAGTTATACTAGCGGGGATTACACCGGGGAGCTGTTTTTT.

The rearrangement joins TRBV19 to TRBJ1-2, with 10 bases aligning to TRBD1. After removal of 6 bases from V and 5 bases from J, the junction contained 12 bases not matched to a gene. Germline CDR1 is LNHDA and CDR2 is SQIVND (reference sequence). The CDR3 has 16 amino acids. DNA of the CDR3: TGTGCCAGTAGCCTGAATCCGGGACAGGGGTGGTATGGCTACACCTTC. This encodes CASSLNPGQGWYGYTF.

CDR3 DNA sequence: TGTGCCAGCAGCCCCGGGGTATACACCGGGGAGCTGTTTTTT. It specifies CASSPGVYTGELFF. The V and J genes are TRBV7-2 and TRBJ2-2; possible D gene TRBD2, 5 bases. The germline V gene has CDR1 SGHTA and CDR2 FQGNSA. CDR3 size: 14 residues. V was shortened by 5 bases and J by 3 bases, with 10 bases between the two germline ends. The variable domain in full, with the rest retrieved from reference TRBV7-2 and TRBJ2-2, is GAGVSQSPSNKVTEKGKDVELRCDPISGHTALYWYRQSLGQGLEFLIYFQGNSAPDKSGLPSDRFSAERTGGSVSTLTIQRTQQEDSAVYLCASSPGVYTGELFFGEGSRLTVL.

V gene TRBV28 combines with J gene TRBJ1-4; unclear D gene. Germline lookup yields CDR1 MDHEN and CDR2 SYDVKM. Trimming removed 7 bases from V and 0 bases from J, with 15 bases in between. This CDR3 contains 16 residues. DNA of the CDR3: TGTGCCAGCACGGGTTGGGGAGTTCCAACTAATGAAAAACTGTTTTTT. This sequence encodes CASTGWGVPTNEKLFF.

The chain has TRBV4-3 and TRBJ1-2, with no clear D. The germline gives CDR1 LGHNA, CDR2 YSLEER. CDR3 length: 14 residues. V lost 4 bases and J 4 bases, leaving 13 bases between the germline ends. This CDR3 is CASSPTTGVYGYTF. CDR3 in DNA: TGCGCCAGCAGCCCTACGACGGGAGTCTATGGCTACACCTTC.

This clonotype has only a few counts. The CDR3 region has the DNA TGTGCCAGCAGCTTGGGTTGGAGAGGTAACATCAACACCGGGGAGCTGTTTTTT. Its protein is CASSLGWRGNINTGELFF. The chain couples TRBV5-5 to TRBJ2-2; D not resolved. Germline CDR1 reads SGHKS; CDR2 reads YYEKEE (reference sequence). The CDR3 is 18 residues long. With 0 bases removed from V and 2 bases from J, the gap between germline ends came to 17 bases.

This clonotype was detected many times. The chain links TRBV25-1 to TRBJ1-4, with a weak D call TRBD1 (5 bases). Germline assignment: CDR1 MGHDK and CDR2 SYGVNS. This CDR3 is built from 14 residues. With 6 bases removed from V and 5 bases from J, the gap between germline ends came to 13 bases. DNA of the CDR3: TGTGCCAGCAGCGTCCCGGGACGGAATGAAAAACTGTTTTTT. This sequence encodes CASSVPGRNEKLFF.

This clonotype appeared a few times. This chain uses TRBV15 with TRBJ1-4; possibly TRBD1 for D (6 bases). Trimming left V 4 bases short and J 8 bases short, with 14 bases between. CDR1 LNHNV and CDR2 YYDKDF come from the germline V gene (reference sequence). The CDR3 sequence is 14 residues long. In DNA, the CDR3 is TGTGCCACCAGCATTCTAAGGGGGAACGAAAAACTGTTTTTT. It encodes CATSILRGNEKLFF.

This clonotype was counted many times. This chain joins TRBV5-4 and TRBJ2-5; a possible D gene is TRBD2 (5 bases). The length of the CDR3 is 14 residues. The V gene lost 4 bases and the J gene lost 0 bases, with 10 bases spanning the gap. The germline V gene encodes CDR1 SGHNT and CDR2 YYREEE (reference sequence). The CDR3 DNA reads TGTGCCAGCAGCCCGCCGGGGTACCAAGAGACCCAGTACTTC. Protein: CASSPPGYQETQYF.

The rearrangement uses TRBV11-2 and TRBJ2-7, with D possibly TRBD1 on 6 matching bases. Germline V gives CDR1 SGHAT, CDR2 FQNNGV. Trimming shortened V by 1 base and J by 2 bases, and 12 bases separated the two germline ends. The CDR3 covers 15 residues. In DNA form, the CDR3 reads TGTGCCAGCAGCTTAGCTCTAGGGACAACCTACGAGCAGTACTTC. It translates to CASSLALGTTYEQYF. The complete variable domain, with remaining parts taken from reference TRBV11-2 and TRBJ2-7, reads EAGVAQSPRYKIIEKRQSVAFWCNPISGHATLYWYQQILGQGPKLLIQFQNNGVVDDSQLPKDRFSAERLKGVDSTLKIQPAKLEDSAVYLCASSLALGTTYEQYFGPGTRLTVT.